These T cell receptor beta chains were read from a single sample in a study of T cell responses to AZD1222 COVID-19 vaccine. Here immunoSEQ multiplex PCR was the method, and the copy in TCRdb shows in-frame clones only, minus some. This table has roughly 55,000 clones, 80% to 90% appearing once. The sequences come from peripheral blood, collected on day 0 of AZD1222 vaccination. These receptors were taken from an adult in good health. The CDR3 runs from the conserved cysteine through the conserved F or W. The D gene is left open where the match is weak. A row's size may be missing; if present it is once, few, many or a size class.

TRBJ1-2 | TRBV7-2 | - | - | TGTGCCAGCAGCCCCGCTAGGACAGCGAACTATGGCTACACCTTC | CASSPARTANYGYTF
TRBJ1-1 | TRBV28 | TRBD1 | few | TGTGCCAGCAGTTTAGGAGGGGGCAGTGAAGCTTTCTTT | CASSLGGGSEAFF
TRBJ2-7 | TRBV4-1 | - | - | TGCGCCAGCAGCCAAACTCCGGGGGCGGACTACGAGCAGTACTTC | CASSQTPGADYEQYF
TRBJ2-3 | TRBV27 | - | - | TGTGCCAGCAGTTTAGGGGCGACTAGCACAGATACGCAGTATTTT | CASSLGATSTDTQYF
TRBJ1-2 | TRBV20-1 | - | few | TGCAGTGCTAGTTTTCAGAATAGTAATGGCTATGGCTACACCTTC | CSASFQNSNGYGYTF
TRBJ1-1 | TRBV28 | - | - | TGTGCCAGCAGTTTACAGAACACTGAAGCTTTCTTT | CASSLQNTEAFF
TRBJ2-7 | TRBV2 | - | once | TGTGCCAGCAGTGAGTACAGGAACTACGAGCAGTACTTC | CASSEYRNYEQYF
TRBJ2-7 | TRBV7-8 | - | - | TGTGCCAGCAGCCCCACGCGTGGGATTAGCTCCTACGAGCAGTACTTC | CASSPTRGISSYEQYF
TRBJ1-1 | TRBV6-5 | - | - | TGTGCCAGCAGTTACAACCCGAACACTGAAGCTTTCTTT | CASSYNPNTEAFF
TRBJ2-2 | TRBV18 | TRBD2 | once | TGTGCCAGCTCGCCAGGACTAGACGGGGAGCTGTTTTTT | CASSPGLDGELFF
TRBJ2-1 | TRBV4-2 | - | - | TGTGCCAGCAGCTCTTCAGGGAACTACAATGAGCAGTTCTTC | CASSSSGNYNEQFF
TRBJ2-7 | TRBV19 | - | - | TGTGCCAGTAGTATAGAATGGGGGAACTCCTACGAGCAGTACTTC | CASSIEWGNSYEQYF
TRBJ2-5 | TRBV24-1 | - | - | TGTGCCACCAGTGACTCGCGTCGGCAGACCCAGTACTTC | CATSDSRRQTQYF
TRBJ1-3 | TRBV4-1 | TRBD1 | - | TGCGCCAGCAGCCCAGGGGGCAGTGTAAACACCATATATTTT | CASSPGGSVNTIYF
TRBJ1-2 | TRBV7-8 | TRBD1 | - | TGTGCCAGCAGCTTTTCCCAGGGGGCGGTCCGCTATGGCTACACCTTC | CASSFSQGAVRYGYTF
TRBJ1-5 | TRBV6-5 | - | - | TGTGCCAGCAGTTACGGAGGACGGTATAGCAATCAGCCCCAGCATTTT | CASSYGGRYSNQPQHF
TRBJ1-3 | TRBV30 | - | - | TGTGCCTGGAGTGTGACCCAGGGCTCTGGAAACACCATATATTTT | CAWSVTQGSGNTIYF
TRBJ1-4 | TRBV3-1/TRBV3-2 | - | - | TGTGCCAGCAGCCCGGGACCTGTTAATGAAAAACTGTTTTTT | CASSPGPVNEKLFF
TRBJ2-7 | TRBV10-3 | - | - | TGTGCCATCAGTGAGTCCCCGGGGGCGTACGAGCAGTACTTC | CAISESPGAYEQYF
TRBJ2-3 | TRBV11-2 | - | - | TGTGCCAGCAGCTTACTATTTCGGGGGCCAAACACAGATACGCAGTATTTT | CASSLLFRGPNTDTQYF
TRBJ1-3 | TRBV19 | - | - | TGTGCCAGTAGTATCCCTTGGGACCGTGGGAACACCATATATTTT | CASSIPWDRGNTIYF
TRBJ2-7 | TRBV21-1 | - | once | TGTGCCAGCAGCAAAGTGGCTAGCTACGAGCAGTACTTC | CASSKVASYEQYF